These 26 T cell receptor beta chains share one sample of origin, sequenced in a study of blood T cell repertoires in COVID-19. The protocol was immunoSEQ multiplex PCR, while the TCRdb copy is restricted to in-frame clones and leaves out a portion. The repertoire holds under 150,000 clones, about 87% seen once, with around 3.9% in the top ten. Sequencing was performed on PBMCs or T cells enriched from blood (not recorded which). The receptors come from a man aged 45-65 years in a cohort exposed to, infected with or recovered from COVID-19 (not recorded which).

The V gene is TRBV7-2, the J gene TRBJ1-6, with D hard to call. The germline gives CDR1 SGHTA, CDR2 FQGNSA. This CDR3 region has 15 residues. The V end lost 4 bases, the J end lost 6 bases, and 13 bases lay between the germline ends. Here the CDR3 reads CASSSLAARNSPLHF. As DNA, the CDR3 is TGTGCCAGCAGCTCCTTAGCAGCCCGTAATTCACCCCTCCACTTT.

This clone was seen only once. The J gene is TRBJ1-5, the V gene TRBV7-2; a possible D gene is TRBD1 (6 bases). Trimming removed 8 bases from V and 0 bases from J, with 11 bases in between. This CDR3 is 14 amino acids long. Germline CDR1 SGHTA, CDR2 FQGNSA. CDR3 in amino acids: CASRQALSNQPQHF. As DNA, the CDR3 is TGTGCCAGCCGACAGGCCCTTAGCAATCAGCCCCAGCATTTT.

This sequence joins TRBV5-1 and TRBJ1-2; 9 bases fit TRBD1. The length of the CDR3 is 13 residues. J lost 6 bases, V lost 4 bases, and 4 bases had no gene match. From germline, CDR1 is SGHRS and CDR2 YFSETQ. CDR3 nucleotide sequence: TGCGCCAGCAGCCAGGGACAGGGTGATGGCTACACCTTC. Amino acid sequence: CASSQGQGDGYTF.

The CDR3 DNA reads as TGTGCCAGCAGCCAAGGGGCTCCGAGCTCCTACGAGCAGTACTTC. Its translation: CASSQGAPSSYEQYF. The V and J genes are TRBV9 and TRBJ2-7; a weak D match, TRBD1 (5 bases). From germline, CDR1 is SGDLS and CDR2 YYNGEE. The V gene lost 4 bases and the J gene lost 0 bases, with 14 bases spanning the gap. The CDR3 sequence is 15 residues long.

The CDR3 bases are TGCGCCAGCAGCGAGGGACAGGGTAGGGAAAAACTGTTTTTT. Its protein product is CASSEGQGREKLFF. This sequence joins TRBV5-1 and TRBJ1-4; TRBD1 matches 9 bases. This CDR3 contains 14 residues. Germline V gene sequence: CDR1 SGHRS, CDR2 YFSETQ. The V gene end was trimmed by 4 bases and the J gene end by 8 bases; junction bases not matched to a gene: 6. Looking up the rest from reference TRBV5-1 and TRBJ1-4 gives the full variable domain: KAGVTQTPRYLIKTRGQQVTLSCSPISGHRSVSWYQQTPGQGLQFLFEYFSETQRNKGNFPGRFSGRQFSNSRSEMNVSTLELGDSALYLCASSEGQGREKLFFGSGTQLSVL.

The chain uses TRBV29-1 and TRBJ1-5, with a weak D call TRBD1 (5 bases). The CDR3 loop spans 13 amino acids. Germline V gives CDR1 SQVTM, CDR2 ANQGSEA. V lost 3 bases, J lost 6 bases, and 12 bases lay in between. The CDR3 sequence is CSVETVGGQPQHF. CDR3 sequence (DNA): TGCAGCGTTGAGACAGTCGGGGGTCAGCCCCAGCATTTT. Drawing the rest from reference TRBV29-1 and TRBJ1-5, the complete variable domain is SAVISQKPSRDICQRGTSLTIQCQVDSQVTMMFWYRQQPGQSLTLIATANQGSEATYESGFVIDKFPISRPNLTFSTLTVSNMSPEDSSIYLCSVETVGGQPQHFGDGTRLSIL.

The chain combines TRBV15 with TRBJ2-7, with TRBD1 identical over 8 bases. The CDR3 is made up of 19 amino acids. CDR1 and CDR2 (germline): LNHNV, YYDKDF (reference sequence). V gave up 3 bases and J gave up 2 bases; unmatched junction bases: 18. CDR3 coding DNA: TGTGCCACCAGCAGCCATACCGGGACAGGCTCACTCGGGGCCTACGAGCAGTACTTC. Its protein is CATSSHTGTGSLGAYEQYF.

The CDR3 DNA reads as TGTGCCAGCAGCAAAGGAGGAACTAGCACAGATACGCAGTATTTT. Its protein product is CASSKGGTSTDTQYF. This sequence joins TRBV5-4 and TRBJ2-3; D is perhaps TRBD2 (5 bases). V lost 4 bases to trimming and J lost 0 bases, with 12 bases between them. The CDR3 has 15 amino acids. Germline lookup yields CDR1 SGHNT and CDR2 YYREEE (reference sequence).

This clone was seen more than once but under ten times. This specimen includes other DNA sequences encoding the same CDR3. The CDR3 region has the DNA TGTGCCAGTAGTATAGACAGATCCTACGAGCAGTACTTC. Protein sequence: CASSIDRSYEQYF. V is TRBV19 and J is TRBJ2-7; no clear D gene. The germline V gene has CDR1 LNHDA and CDR2 SQIVND (reference sequence). V lost 0 bases, J lost 1 base, and 4 bases lay in between. The CDR3 is made up of 13 amino acids. The variable domain in full, with the rest retrieved from reference TRBV19 and TRBJ2-7, is DGGITQSPKYLFRKEGQNVTLSCEQNLNHDAMYWYRQDPGQGLRLIYYSQIVNDFQKGDIAEGYSVSREKKESFPLTVTSAQKNPTAFYLCASSIDRSYEQYFGPGTRLTVT.

This rearrangement joins TRBV19 to TRBJ1-1, with D hard to call. Germline V gives CDR1 LNHDA, CDR2 SQIVND (reference sequence). CDR3 size: 16 residues. Trimming left V 5 bases short and J 4 bases short, with 20 bases between. CDR3 DNA: TGTGCCAGTAGTCCGAGGCGGCAAGTACTCATCACTGAAGCTTTCTTT. It specifies CASSPRRQVLITEAFF.

The chain employs TRBV7-8 and TRBJ1-5; no clear D gene. This CDR3 spans 13 amino acids. Per the germline V gene, CDR1 is SGHVS and CDR2 is FQNEAQ. The V end lost 0 bases, the J end lost 6 bases, and 6 bases lay between the germline ends. CDR3 coding DNA: TGTGCCAGCAGCTTAGCCGGTATTCAGCCCCAGCATTTT. Residues: CASSLAGIQPQHF. Complete variable domain (other parts from reference TRBV7-8 and TRBJ1-5): GAGVSQSPRYKVAKRGQDVALRCDPISGHVSLFWYQQALGQGPEFLTYFQNEAQLDKSGLPSDRFFAERPEGSVSTLKIQRTQQEDSAVYLCASSLAGIQPQHFGDGTRLSIL.

The chain uses TRBV19 and TRBJ1-1; maybe TRBD1 (5 bases). This CDR3 contains 14 residues. Trimming removed 5 bases at V and 2 bases at J, with 12 bases between. Germline V CDR1 and CDR2: LNHDA, SQIVND (reference sequence). CDR3 coding DNA: TGTGCCAGTAGTTACGACGGGACTAACACTGAAGCTTTCTTT. Encoded protein: CASSYDGTNTEAFF.

The chain uses TRBV7-2 and TRBJ2-1, with 11 bases fitting TRBD2. The CDR3 consists of 15 residues. The V gene end was trimmed by 5 bases and the J gene end by 7 bases; junction bases not matched to a gene: 7. Germline CDR1 reads SGHTA; CDR2 reads FQGNSA. The CDR3 bases are TGTGCCAGCAGCACGTTAGCGGGGGGGCGAAATGAGCAGTTCTTC. Protein product: CASSTLAGGRNEQFF.

As concerns this clone: The same CDR3 arises from other DNA sequences in this sample as well. The chain joins TRBV27 to TRBJ2-7; 13 bases align to TRBD2. J gave up 3 bases and V 6 bases, and 2 bases lay outside the gene matches. The CDR3 is made up of 14 amino acids. Germline loops: CDR1 MNHEY, CDR2 SMNVEV (reference sequence). The chain's CDR3 is CASSWTSGSYEQYF. The CDR3 nucleotides read TGTGCCAGCAGCTGGACTAGCGGGAGCTACGAGCAGTACTTC.

CDR3 loop: CASSQAGGEDSPLHF. For the CDR3, the DNA is TGCGCCAGCAGCCAAGCGGGGGGTGAGGATTCACCCCTCCACTTT. The rearrangement uses TRBV4-1 and TRBJ1-6, with D tentatively TRBD1 (5 bases). With 1 base removed from V and 8 bases from J, the gap between germline ends came to 12 bases. Germline V gene lookup returns CDR1 MGHRA and CDR2 YSYEKL. The CDR3 spans 15 residues.

The chain couples TRBV27 to TRBJ1-2; weak D call: TRBD1 (6 bases). Trimming stripped 1 base from V and 3 bases from J, with 12 bases between. Germline CDR1 reads MNHEY; CDR2 reads SMNVEV (reference sequence). The CDR3 totals 15 residues. The CDR3 reads CASSLWGGAHYGYTF. CDR3 sequence (DNA): TGTGCCAGCAGTTTATGGGGGGGGGCCCACTATGGCTACACCTTC.

The chain combines TRBV28 with TRBJ1-2; TRBD1 might be the D (5 bases). The V end lost 4 bases, the J end lost 4 bases, and 19 bases lay between the germline ends. The CDR3 sequence is 16 residues long. Germline V gene sequence: CDR1 MDHEN, CDR2 SYDVKM. This chain's CDR3 is CASSSEPSRGLYGYTF. CDR3 in DNA: TGTGCCAGCAGTTCTGAACCTTCTAGGGGACTCTATGGCTACACCTTC.

J is TRBJ1-5 and V is TRBV28, with a tentative D call TRBD1 (5 bases). V lost 4 bases and J lost 3, with 13 bases in between. The germline CDR1 and CDR2 sequences are MDHEN and SYDVKM. The CDR3 is 15 residues long. CDR3 sequence (DNA): TGTGCCAGCAGTTCGCGGGACTCTTACAATCAGCCCCAGCATTTT. Amino acid sequence: CASSSRDSYNQPQHF.

The chain joins TRBV4-1 to TRBJ1-1; 8 positions match TRBD1. The CDR3 is 14 amino acids. The germline CDR1 and CDR2 sequences are MGHRA and YSYEKL. V lost 0 bases and J lost 5; bases outside the gene matches: 2. CDR3 residues: CASSQEQGGTEAFF. DNA for the CDR3: TGCGCCAGCAGCCAAGAACAGGGGGGGACTGAAGCTTTCTTT.

This rearrangement joins TRBV5-1 to TRBJ1-3; 8 bases fit TRBD1. V gave up 4 bases and J gave up 4 bases; unmatched junction bases: 4. This CDR3 comprises 14 residues. Germline V lookup: CDR1 SGHRS, CDR2 YFSETQ. CDR3 protein: CASSPGQGGNTIYF. For the CDR3, the DNA is TGCGCCAGCAGCCCCGGACAGGGCGGAAACACCATATATTTT.

The rearrangement joins TRBV5-6 to TRBJ2-1; 9 bases fit TRBD2. After removal of 4 bases from V and 9 bases from J, the junction contained 11 bases not matched to a gene. Germline CDR1 and CDR2: SGHDT and YYEEEE. CDR3 length equals 15 residues. This chain's CDR3 is CASSTDSGRVGEQFF. As DNA, the CDR3 is TGTGCCAGCAGCACGGATAGCGGGAGAGTTGGTGAGCAGTTCTTC. The whole variable domain, filled in from reference TRBV5-6 and TRBJ2-1, reads DAGVTQSPTHLIKTRGQQVTLRCSPKSGHDTVSWYQQALGQGPQFIFQYYEEEERQRGNFPDRFSGHQFPNYSSELNVNALLLGDSALYLCASSTDSGRVGEQFFGPGTRLTVL.

This chain joins TRBV5-5 and TRBJ1-1, with 9 bases that match TRBD1. The CDR3 sequence is 14 residues long. The trim removed 4 bases at V and 4 bases at J, leaving 5 bases unmatched. Germline CDR1 reads SGHKS; CDR2 reads YYEKEE (reference sequence). The CDR3 nucleotides read TGTGCCAGCAGCGTTGACAGGGGGTTCACTGAAGCTTTCTTT. Protein sequence: CASSVDRGFTEAFF.

The J gene is TRBJ2-7, the V gene TRBV4-2; 10 bases align to TRBD2. There are 17 residues in the CDR3. J gave up 0 bases and V 4 bases, and 9 bases lay outside the gene matches. The V gene's germline CDR1 is LGHNA and CDR2 YNFKEQ. Here the CDR3 DNA reads TGTGCCAGCAGCCCCGGGGGTACTAGCGGGGCCTCCTACGAGCAGTACTTC. Its translation: CASSPGGTSGASYEQYF.

The chain carries TRBV4-2 and TRBJ1-4, with unresolved D. V dropped 4 bases and J dropped 0 bases, with 24 bases sitting between them. The CDR3 length is 20 residues. Looked up from germline, CDR1 is LGHNA and CDR2 is YNFKEQ. The CDR3 loop reads CASSRRTIQAQDATNEKLFF. The CDR3 DNA follows: TGTGCCAGCAGCCGACGGACTATACAAGCACAAGACGCAACTAATGAAAAACTGTTTTTT.

The rearrangement uses TRBV20-1 and TRBJ1-5; 12 bases are a match to TRBD1. CDR1 is DFQATT, CDR2 SNEGSKA, per germline (reference sequence). The length of the CDR3 is 16 residues. V trimming: 3 bases; J trimming: 4 bases; junction bases outside the gene matches: 7. DNA for the CDR3: TGCAGTGCTAGTCCCCGGGGACAGGGGGCGAATCAGCCCCAGCATTTT. Its protein is CSASPRGQGANQPQHF.

This rearrangement joins TRBV3-1 (or the pseudogene TRBV3-2) to TRBJ2-3; 15 bases line up with TRBD2. Losses at the gene ends were 1 base for V and 1 base for J; bases not matched to a gene: 3. This CDR3 comprises 18 residues. CDR1 and CDR2 (germline): LGHDT, YNNKEL (reference sequence). In DNA form, the CDR3 reads TGTGCCAGCAGCCAAGGTCGGACTAGCGGGGGGGGCACAGATACGCAGTATTTT. It translates to CASSQGRTSGGGTDTQYF.